These 25 T cell receptor beta chains share one sample of origin, sequenced in a study of blood T cells in healthy people across ages. The authors ran a second PCR of about 7 to 11 cycles using a sample-barcoded 5' primer and a J-beta primer mix. TCRdb re-analysed the 5' RACE reads in MiXCR, keeping a single row per CDR3 protein. Altogether about 570,000 distinct CDR3 sequences are present, approximately 27% being singletons, with the ten largest covering about 18%. Sequenced material: blood. The receptors shown here come from a woman between 65 and 79 years old in good health.

This chain joins TRBV11-3 and TRBJ2-2; no definite D call. V was trimmed by 2 bases and J by 6 bases, leaving 7 bases between them. The CDR3 loop spans 13 amino acids. Germline V gives CDR1 SGHNT, CDR2 YENEEA. DNA of the CDR3: TGTGCCAGCAGCTTATACCCGGCCGGGGAGCTGTTTTTT. This encodes CASSLYPAGELFF.

Only a few counts were recorded for this clonotype. V usage is TRBV7-8 and J usage is TRBJ1-1, with D possibly being TRBD1 (5 bases). Germline lookup yields CDR1 SGHVS and CDR2 FQNEAQ. Trimming removed 3 bases from V and 11 bases from J, with 16 bases in between. This CDR3 has 13 amino acids. The CDR3 loop reads CASSFGGTPGAFF. The CDR3 DNA reads TGTGCCAGCAGCTTCGGGGGGACCCCGGGGGCTTTCTTT.

In its sample, this clonotype was seen a few times. J is TRBJ1-1 and V is TRBV6-2 or TRBV6-3; 8 bases match TRBD1. The germline gives CDR1 MNHEY, CDR2 SVGEGT. Germline trimming cut 5 bases from V and 1 base from J; bases unmatched to any gene: 6. The length of the CDR3 is 15 residues. The DNA for the CDR3 is TGTGCCAGCAGTCCGACAGGGGCCGGGAACACTGAAGCTTTCTTT. Protein product: CASSPTGAGNTEAFF.

This clonotype has just a few counts. A junction boundary mismatches the germline segment, possibly from a read error. V is TRBV13 and J is TRBJ2-7; TRBD2 matches 9 bases. The V gene's germline CDR1 is PRHDT and CDR2 FYEKMQ (reference sequence). This CDR3 is built from 15 residues. The CDR3 sequence: CASSLGLAGNYEQCF. The CDR3, as DNA: TGTGCCAGCAGCTTAGGACTAGCGGGTAACTACGAGCAGTGCTTC.

This chain uses TRBV6-2 or TRBV6-3 with TRBJ1-5; the D gene is possibly TRBD1 (5 bases). Trimming pared 4 bases from V and 2 bases from J, leaving 15 bases between. Per the germline V gene, CDR1 is MNHEY and CDR2 is SVGEGT. This CDR3 comprises 16 residues. This CDR3 is CASSSFRARGNQPQHF. DNA of the CDR3: TGTGCCAGCAGTTCCTTCAGGGCCAGGGGCAATCAGCCCCAGCATTTT.

This rearrangement joins TRBV13 to TRBJ2-4; D remains ambiguous. Trimming cost V 4 bases and J 6 bases, with 28 bases left between them. Germline lookup yields CDR1 PRHDT and CDR2 FYEKMQ (reference sequence). The CDR3 runs 19 residues. The CDR3, as DNA: TGTGCCAGCAGCTCCCAGTTAACTTGGGATACTCTTCTCGTAAACATTCAGTACTTC. Translated: CASSSQLTWDTLLVNIQYF.

The chain couples TRBV6-5 to TRBJ1-2, with 8 bases aligning to TRBD1. V lost 6 bases, J lost 5 bases, and 20 bases stayed unmatched. Germline V CDR1 and CDR2: MNHEY, SVGAGI. The CDR3 covers 18 residues. The CDR3 DNA sequence: TGTGCCAGCAGCCTTGAGGACAGGGAGCCCCTTAGGGGGTATGGCTACACCTTC. Translating gives CASSLEDREPLRGYGYTF.

This chain links TRBV11-2 with TRBJ2-4; 7 bases are a match to TRBD1. The CDR3 length is 17 residues. Per the germline V gene, CDR1 is SGHAT and CDR2 is FQNNGV. J gave up 3 bases and V 0 bases, and 8 bases lay outside the gene matches. Here the CDR3 reads CASSLDQRGTVKNIQYF. In DNA form, the CDR3 reads TGTGCCAGCAGCTTAGATCAGAGGGGGACAGTCAAAAACATTCAGTACTTC.

CDR3 in amino acids: CASSQDLAGGTYNEQFF. The CDR3 region has the DNA TGCGCCAGCAGCCAGGATCTAGCGGGGGGTACCTACAATGAGCAGTTCTTC. The V gene is TRBV4-3, the J gene TRBJ2-1, with 11 nucleotides matching TRBD2. This CDR3 has 17 residues. Looked up from germline, CDR1 is LGHNA and CDR2 is YSLEER. V lost 3 bases, J lost 2 bases, and 6 bases stayed unmatched.

There are a few counts of this clonotype. The V and J genes are TRBV20-1 and TRBJ2-5; TRBD1 might be the D (6 bases). Germline CDR1 and CDR2: DFQATT and SNEGSKA (reference sequence). Trimming shortened V by 3 bases and J by 2 bases, and 16 bases separated the two germline ends. The CDR3 spans 15 residues. The CDR3: CSARVPGASQETQYF. CDR3 nucleotide sequence: TGCAGTGCTAGGGTGCCAGGGGCTTCTCAAGAGACCCAGTACTTC.

This clonotype appeared a single time. This chain uses TRBV7-2 with TRBJ2-7, with D unresolved. V was shortened by 6 bases and J by 5 bases, with 14 bases between the two germline ends. The CDR3 is 13 amino acids. Per the germline V gene, CDR1 is SGHTA and CDR2 is FQGNSA. CDR3 loop: CASRGSATHEQYF. CDR3 nucleotide sequence: TGTGCCAGCAGAGGTTCGGCGACGCACGAGCAGTACTTC.

The chain has TRBV29-1 and TRBJ2-4, with 8 bases identical to TRBD1. The CDR3 totals 12 residues. The ends lost 7 bases at V and 6 bases at J; junction bases unmatched: 5. Looked up from germline, CDR1 is SQVTM and CDR2 is ANQGSEA. Written as DNA, the CDR3 is TGCAGCGGGGCAGGGGGCGGAAACATTCAGTACTTC. This encodes CSGAGGGNIQYF.

This chain links TRBV7-2 with TRBJ2-3; 9 bases align to TRBD1. The CDR3 covers 15 residues. V trimming: 5 bases; J trimming: 2 bases; junction bases outside the gene matches: 5. The germline CDR1 and CDR2 sequences are SGHTA and FQGNSA. The CDR3 nucleotides read TGTGCCAGCAGCCTTACAGGGGGCGACACAGATACGCAGTATTTT. Its protein is CASSLTGGDTDTQYF.

This clonotype was recorded a few times. The V gene is TRBV2, the J gene TRBJ1-1; no reliable D call. This CDR3 contains 16 residues. Germline CDR1 is SNHLY and CDR2 is FYNNEI. V lost 7 bases and J 3 bases, leaving 21 bases between the germline ends. The CDR3 loop is CASNGGPGSVDTEAFF. The CDR3 DNA sequence: TGTGCCAGCAATGGCGGCCCCGGTTCTGTGGACACTGAAGCTTTCTTT.

This chain links TRBV12-3 or TRBV12-4 with TRBJ2-1, with D unresolved. The better agreement between TRBJ2-5 and the DNA end casts doubt on the J call. The CDR3 is 13 residues long. The DNA of the CDR3 is TGTGCCAGCAGTTCCCTCATAAGACCTGACCAGTACTTC. Amino acid sequence: CASSSLIRPDQYF.

The J gene is TRBJ2-1, the V gene TRBV4-2; 14 bases are a match to TRBD2. After removal of 0 bases from V and 9 bases from J, the junction contained 10 bases not matched to a gene. The CDR3 loop spans 18 amino acids. In germline, CDR1 is LGHNA, CDR2 YNFKEQ. In nucleotides, the CDR3 is TGTGCCAGCAGCCAAGATCGGGGACTAGCGGGGGTGGGCGGTGAGCAGTTCTTC. Translating it yields CASSQDRGLAGVGGEQFF.

The genes are TRBV5-1 and TRBJ2-1; 7 nucleotides match TRBD2. CDR3 length: 13 amino acids. The germline CDR1 and CDR2 sequences are SGHRS and YFSETQ. V lost 4 bases and J lost 8; bases outside the gene matches: 6. The CDR3 region is CASSRAGVDEQFF. DNA for the CDR3: TGCGCCAGCAGCCGTGCGGGGGTCGATGAGCAGTTCTTC.

This clonotype was seen only a few times. The J gene is TRBJ2-6, the V gene TRBV7-9; 8 bases fit TRBD2. V dropped 4 bases and J dropped 0; count of bases not matched to a gene: 8. Germline CDR1 reads SEHNR; CDR2 reads FQNEAQ (reference sequence). The CDR3 runs to 18 residues. The chain's CDR3 is CASSSTVLAGSGANVLTF. In DNA form, the CDR3 reads TGTGCCAGCAGCTCGACCGTGCTAGCGGGCTCTGGGGCCAACGTCCTGACTTTC.

The chain combines TRBV2 with TRBJ2-3; a possible D gene is TRBD2 (6 bases). This CDR3 has 12 residues. Trimming took 6 bases from V and 6 from J, leaving 10 bases between them. CDR1 SNHLY and CDR2 FYNNEI come from the germline V gene. The CDR3 DNA reads TGTGCCAGCAGAAGAGGAGGGGATACGCAGTATTTT. This codes for CASRRGGDTQYF.

This clonotype was counted a few times. The chain carries TRBV4-2 and TRBJ2-5; possible D gene TRBD2, 7 bases. V was cut by 0 bases and J by 2 bases, with 19 bases left in between. This CDR3 comprises 18 residues. CDR1 LGHNA and CDR2 YNFKEQ come from the germline V gene. The CDR3 DNA is TGTGCCAGCAGCCAAGATATATTGAGGGGGGGATATCAAGAGACCCAGTACTTC. This sequence encodes CASSQDILRGGYQETQYF.

The table lists this clonotype with a few counts. This chain connects TRBV6-1 to TRBJ2-3, with 8 bases that match TRBD2. The CDR3 extends over 16 amino acids. V dropped 4 bases and J dropped 4; count of bases not matched to a gene: 10. Looked up from germline, CDR1 is MNHNS and CDR2 is SASEGT. The CDR3 reads CASSGRGALGSDTQYF. The DNA of the CDR3 is TGTGCCAGCAGTGGGCGGGGGGCCCTGGGTTCAGATACGCAGTATTTT.

This clonotype was counted at least ten times. The chain is built from TRBV29-1 and TRBJ1-1; D remains ambiguous. Looked up from germline, CDR1 is SQVTM and CDR2 is ANQGSEA. Trimming cost V 3 bases and J 1 base, with 3 bases left between them. The CDR3 is 11 amino acids. CDR3 amino acids: CSVDGNTEAFF. CDR3 nucleotide sequence: TGCAGCGTTGACGGGAACACTGAAGCTTTCTTT.

This clonotype has more than one count but fewer than ten. The gene calls are TRBV10-3 and TRBJ1-1, with D unclear. CDR1 and CDR2 (germline): ENHRY, SYGVKD. The CDR3 consists of 16 residues. V lost 11 bases and J lost 0, with 22 bases in between. The CDR3 DNA is TGTGCCGTCGCCGCTAAGAATCCTTCGATGAACACTGAAGCTTTCTTT. This codes for CAVAAKNPSMNTEAFF.

There are a few counts of this clonotype. The chain is built from TRBV18 and TRBJ2-7; D remains unclear. V was pared by 2 bases and J by 6 bases, with 8 bases between. CDR3 length: 12 residues. Germline V gene data show CDR1 as KGHSH and CDR2 as LQKENI. CDR3 bases: TGTGCCAGCTCACCAGGTCTGCCCGAGCAGTACTTC. Translation gives CASSPGLPEQYF.

Turning to this clonotype: A junction end diverges from the germline sequence, so it may reflect a read error. V gene TRBV29-1 combines with J gene TRBJ2-7, with D perhaps TRBD2 (7 bases). The germline V gene encodes CDR1 SQVTM and CDR2 ANQGSEA. The CDR3 is 12 amino acids. The CDR3 reads CSVDAGAYEQCF. In DNA form, the CDR3 reads TGCAGCGTTGATGCGGGGGCCTACGAGCAGTGCTTC.